This T cell receptor (beta chain) was identified in a study of cytomegalovirus exposure and HLA in healthy donors. Study results and caveats: Being productive about 90% or about 30% of the time was typical of most TCR beta V segments in an earlier analysis. The study recorded about 150 TCR beta chains that were cytomegalovirus-associated. Indistinguishability led to the exclusion of some V segments, TRBV6-2 and TRBV6-3 included.

The PCR made use of 60 Vbeta and 13 Jbeta primers. Produced via immunoSEQ multiplex PCR; TCRdb's table is partial and in-frame only. The table has 85,000 to 120,000 clones, about 76% seen once. This CDR3 has 15 amino acids. V was pared by 1 base and J by 5 bases, with 14 bases between. Germline loops: CDR1 SGHTA, CDR2 FQGTGA. These donors counted as nominally healthy when sampled, but unrecorded immune exposures were likely. A word on this clone: Its specificity is unknown.

This chain uses TRBV7-3 with TRBJ2-5, with D maybe TRBD2 (5 bases). The source of this sequence is a woman aged 45-65 years in good health and CMV-seropositive. Sequenced sample: PBMCs. CDR3 bases: TGTGCCAGCAGCTTAAGCGGGTTACGAGGGGAGACCCAGTACTTC. Protein product: CASSLSGLRGETQYF.